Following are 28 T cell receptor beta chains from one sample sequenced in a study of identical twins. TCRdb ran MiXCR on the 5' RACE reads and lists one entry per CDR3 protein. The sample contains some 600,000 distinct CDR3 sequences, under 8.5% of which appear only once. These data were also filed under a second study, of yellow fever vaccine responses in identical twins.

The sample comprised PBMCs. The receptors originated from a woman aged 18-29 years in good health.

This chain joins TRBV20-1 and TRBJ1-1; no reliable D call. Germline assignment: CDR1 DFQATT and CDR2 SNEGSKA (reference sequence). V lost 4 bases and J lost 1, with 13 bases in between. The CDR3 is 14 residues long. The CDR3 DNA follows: TGCAGTGCTATATCGCAGACGGGGAACACTGAAGCTTTCTTT. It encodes CSAISQTGNTEAFF.

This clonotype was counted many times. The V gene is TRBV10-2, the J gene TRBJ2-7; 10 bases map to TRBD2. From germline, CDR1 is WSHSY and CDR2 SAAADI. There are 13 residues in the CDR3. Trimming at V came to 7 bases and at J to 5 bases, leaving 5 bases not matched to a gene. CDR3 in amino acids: CASIGLAGDEQYF. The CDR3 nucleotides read TGCGCCAGCATAGGGCTAGCGGGAGACGAGCAGTACTTC.

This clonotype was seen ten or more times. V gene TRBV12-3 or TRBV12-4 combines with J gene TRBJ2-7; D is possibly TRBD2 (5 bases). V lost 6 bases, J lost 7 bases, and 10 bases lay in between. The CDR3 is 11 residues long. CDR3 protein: CASSARGEQYF. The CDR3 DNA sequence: TGTGCCAGCAGCGCTAGAGGGGAGCAGTACTTC.

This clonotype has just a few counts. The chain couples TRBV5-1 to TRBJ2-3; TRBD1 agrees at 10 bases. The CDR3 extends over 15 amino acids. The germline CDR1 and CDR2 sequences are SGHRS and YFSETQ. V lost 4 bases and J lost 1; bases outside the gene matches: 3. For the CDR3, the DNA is TGCGCCAGCAGCGGCGGGACAGGGGGCACAGATACGCAGTATTTT. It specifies CASSGGTGGTDTQYF.

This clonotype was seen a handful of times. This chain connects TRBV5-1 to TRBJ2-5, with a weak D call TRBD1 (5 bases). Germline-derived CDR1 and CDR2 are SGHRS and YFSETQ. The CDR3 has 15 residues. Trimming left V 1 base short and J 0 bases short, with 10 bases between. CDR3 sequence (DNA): TGCGCCAGCAGCTTGCAGGGCACTTACCAAGAGACCCAGTACTTC. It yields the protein CASSLQGTYQETQYF.

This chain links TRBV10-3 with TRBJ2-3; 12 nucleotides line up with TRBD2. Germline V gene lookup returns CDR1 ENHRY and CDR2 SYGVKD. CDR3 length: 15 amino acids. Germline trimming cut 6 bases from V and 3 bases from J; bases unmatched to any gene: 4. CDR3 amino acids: CAIRTSGSWTDTQYF. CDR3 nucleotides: TGTGCCATCAGGACTAGCGGGAGCTGGACAGATACGCAGTATTTT.

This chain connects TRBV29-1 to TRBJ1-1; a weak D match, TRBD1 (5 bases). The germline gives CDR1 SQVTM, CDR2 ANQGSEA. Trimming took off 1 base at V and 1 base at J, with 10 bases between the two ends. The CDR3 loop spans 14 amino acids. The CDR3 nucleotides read TGCAGCGTTGAAGCGGGGGGGTCGAACACTGAAGCTTTCTTT. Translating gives CSVEAGGSNTEAFF.

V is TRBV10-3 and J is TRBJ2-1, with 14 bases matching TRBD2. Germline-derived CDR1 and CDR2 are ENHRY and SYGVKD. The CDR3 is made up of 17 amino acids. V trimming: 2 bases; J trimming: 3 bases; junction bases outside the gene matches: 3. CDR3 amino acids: CAISEGTSGRLYNEQFF. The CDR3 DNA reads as TGTGCCATCAGTGAGGGGACTAGCGGGAGACTCTACAATGAGCAGTTCTTC.

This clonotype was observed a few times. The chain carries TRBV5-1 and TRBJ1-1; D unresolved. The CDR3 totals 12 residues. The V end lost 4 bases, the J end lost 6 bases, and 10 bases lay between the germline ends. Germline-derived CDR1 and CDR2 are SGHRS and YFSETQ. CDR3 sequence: CASSGGRSEAFF. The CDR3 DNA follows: TGCGCCAGCAGCGGCGGTCGGTCTGAAGCTTTCTTT. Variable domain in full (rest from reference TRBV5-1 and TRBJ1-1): KAGVTQTPRYLIKTRGQQVTLSCSPISGHRSVSWYQQTPGQGLQFLFEYFSETQRNKGNFPGRFSGRQFSNSRSEMNVSTLELGDSALYLCASSGGRSEAFFGQGTRLTVV.

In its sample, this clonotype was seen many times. CDR3 in DNA: TGTGCCATCAGTGAGCGGGAGGCCCTCGCAGATACGCAGTATTTT. It codes for CAISEREALADTQYF. The J gene is TRBJ2-3, the V gene TRBV10-3, with 7 bases identical to TRBD2. The V gene's germline CDR1 is ENHRY and CDR2 SYGVKD. The J segment lost 4 bases and the V segment lost 2 bases, leaving 6 bases of the junction unmatched. CDR3 size: 15 residues.

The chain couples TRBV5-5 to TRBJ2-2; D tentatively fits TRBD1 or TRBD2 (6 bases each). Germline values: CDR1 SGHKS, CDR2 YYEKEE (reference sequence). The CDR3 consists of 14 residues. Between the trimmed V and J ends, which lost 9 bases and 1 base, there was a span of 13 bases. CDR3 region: CAIGRGLNTGELFF. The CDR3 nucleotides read TGTGCCATCGGCCGGGGGCTGAACACCGGGGAGCTGTTTTTT.

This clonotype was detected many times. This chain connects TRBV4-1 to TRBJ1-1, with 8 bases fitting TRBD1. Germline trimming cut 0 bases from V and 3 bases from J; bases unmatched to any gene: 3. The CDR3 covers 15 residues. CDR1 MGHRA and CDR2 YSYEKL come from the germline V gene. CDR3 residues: CASSQENRGYTEAFF. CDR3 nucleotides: TGCGCCAGCAGCCAAGAAAACAGGGGGTACACTGAAGCTTTCTTT.

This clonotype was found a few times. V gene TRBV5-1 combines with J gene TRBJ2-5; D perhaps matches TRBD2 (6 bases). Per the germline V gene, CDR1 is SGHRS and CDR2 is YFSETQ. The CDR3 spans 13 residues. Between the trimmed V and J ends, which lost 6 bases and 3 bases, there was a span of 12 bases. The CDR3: CASTPGLKETQYF. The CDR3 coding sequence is TGCGCCAGCACCCCGGGACTGAAAGAGACCCAGTACTTC. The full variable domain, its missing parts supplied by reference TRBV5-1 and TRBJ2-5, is KAGVTQTPRYLIKTRGQQVTLSCSPISGHRSVSWYQQTPGQGLQFLFEYFSETQRNKGNFPGRFSGRQFSNSRSEMNVSTLELGDSALYLCASTPGLKETQYFGPGTRLLVL.

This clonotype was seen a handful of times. CDR3 in amino acids: CASSYSGTTDWDEQFF. The CDR3 DNA reads as TGTGCCAGCAGTTACTCGGGGACTACCGACTGGGATGAGCAGTTCTTC. The chain uses TRBV6-5 and TRBJ2-1, with 7 bases fitting TRBD2. CDR1 and CDR2 (germline): MNHEY, SVGAGI. Trimming cost V 0 bases and J 8 bases; bases outside gene matches: 10. The CDR3 spans 16 residues.

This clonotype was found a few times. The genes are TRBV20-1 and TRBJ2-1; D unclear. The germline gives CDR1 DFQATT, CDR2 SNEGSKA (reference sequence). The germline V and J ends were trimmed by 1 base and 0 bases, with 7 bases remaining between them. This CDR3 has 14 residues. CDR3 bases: TGCAGTGCTAGAGGTCGTAGCTCCTACAATGAGCAGTTCTTC. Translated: CSARGRSSYNEQFF.

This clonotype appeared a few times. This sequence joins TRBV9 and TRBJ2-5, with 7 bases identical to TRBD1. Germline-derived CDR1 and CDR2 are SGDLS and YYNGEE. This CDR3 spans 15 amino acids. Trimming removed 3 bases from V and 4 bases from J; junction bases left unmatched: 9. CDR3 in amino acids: CASSEAGTVGETQYF. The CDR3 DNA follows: TGTGCCAGCAGCGAAGCCGGGACAGTGGGAGAGACCCAGTACTTC.

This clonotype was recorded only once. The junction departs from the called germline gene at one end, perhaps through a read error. This CDR3 is CPSSFGSSGSYEQYF. The CDR3 DNA sequence: TGTCCCAGCAGTTTTGGGTCTAGCGGCTCCTACGAGCAGTACTTC. The V and J genes are TRBV27 and TRBJ2-7, with 7 bases identical to TRBD2. Germline-derived CDR1 and CDR2 are MNHEY and SMNVEV (reference sequence). This CDR3 comprises 15 residues.

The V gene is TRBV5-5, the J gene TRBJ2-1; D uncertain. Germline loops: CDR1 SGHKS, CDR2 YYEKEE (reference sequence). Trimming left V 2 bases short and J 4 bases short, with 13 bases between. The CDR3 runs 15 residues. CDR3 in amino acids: CASSLTVADYNEQFF. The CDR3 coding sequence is TGTGCCAGCAGCTTAACAGTGGCCGATTACAATGAGCAGTTCTTC.

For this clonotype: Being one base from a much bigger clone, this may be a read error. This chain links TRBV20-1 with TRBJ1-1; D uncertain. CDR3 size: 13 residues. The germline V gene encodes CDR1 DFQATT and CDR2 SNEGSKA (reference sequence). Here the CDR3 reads CSVNRHLNSEAFF. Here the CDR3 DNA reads TGCAGTGTGAATAGACACTTGAACTCTGAAGCTTTCTTT.

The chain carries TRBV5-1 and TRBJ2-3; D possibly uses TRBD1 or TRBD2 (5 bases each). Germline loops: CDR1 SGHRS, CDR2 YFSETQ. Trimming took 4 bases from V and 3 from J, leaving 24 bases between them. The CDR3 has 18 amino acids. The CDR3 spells CASSQGTRNYYFTDTQYF. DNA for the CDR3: TGCGCCAGCAGCCAAGGGACCCGAAACTACTACTTTACAGATACGCAGTATTTT.

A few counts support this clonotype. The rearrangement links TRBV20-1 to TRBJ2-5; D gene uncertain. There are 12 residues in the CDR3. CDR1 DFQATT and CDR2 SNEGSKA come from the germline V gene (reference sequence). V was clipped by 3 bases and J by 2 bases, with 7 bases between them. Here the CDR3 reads CSARKQQETQYF. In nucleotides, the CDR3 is TGCAGTGCTAGGAAGCAACAAGAGACCCAGTACTTC.

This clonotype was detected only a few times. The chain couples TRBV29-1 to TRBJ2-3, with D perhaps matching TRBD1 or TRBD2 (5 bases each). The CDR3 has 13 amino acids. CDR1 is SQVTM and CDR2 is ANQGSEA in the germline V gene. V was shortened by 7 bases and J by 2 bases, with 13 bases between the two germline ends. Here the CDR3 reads CSAPGQVTDTQYF. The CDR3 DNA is TGCAGCGCCCCGGGGCAGGTCACAGATACGCAGTATTTT.

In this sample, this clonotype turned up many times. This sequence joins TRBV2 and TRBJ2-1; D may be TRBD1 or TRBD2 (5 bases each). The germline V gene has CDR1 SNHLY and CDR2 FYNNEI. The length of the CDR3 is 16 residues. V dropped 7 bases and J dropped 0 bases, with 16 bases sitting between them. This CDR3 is CASTPGTGFSYNEQFF. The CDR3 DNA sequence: TGTGCCAGCACCCCCGGGACCGGGTTCTCCTACAATGAGCAGTTCTTC. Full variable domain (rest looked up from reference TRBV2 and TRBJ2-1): EPEVTQTPSHQVTQMGQEVILRCVPISNHLYFYWYRQILGQKVEFLVSFYNNEISEKSEIFDDQFSVERPDGSNFTLKIRSTKLEDSAMYFCASTPGTGFSYNEQFFGPGTRLTVL.

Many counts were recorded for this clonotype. The CDR3 sequence: CASRPQGLAGYQETQYF. The CDR3 nucleotides are TGTGCCAGCAGGCCCCAGGGATTGGCTGGGTATCAAGAGACCCAGTACTTC. V is TRBV28 and J is TRBJ2-5, with a weak D call TRBD1 (5 bases). V was pared by 6 bases and J by 2 bases, with 22 bases between. CDR3 length: 17 residues. Per germline, CDR1 MDHEN and CDR2 SYDVKM.

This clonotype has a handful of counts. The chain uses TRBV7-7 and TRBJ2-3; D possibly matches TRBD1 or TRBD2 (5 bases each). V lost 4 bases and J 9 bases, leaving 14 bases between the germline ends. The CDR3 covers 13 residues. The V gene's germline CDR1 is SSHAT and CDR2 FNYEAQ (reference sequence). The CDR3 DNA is TGTGCCAGCAGCTGGGACCATACGATGACGCAGTATTTT. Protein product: CASSWDHTMTQYF.

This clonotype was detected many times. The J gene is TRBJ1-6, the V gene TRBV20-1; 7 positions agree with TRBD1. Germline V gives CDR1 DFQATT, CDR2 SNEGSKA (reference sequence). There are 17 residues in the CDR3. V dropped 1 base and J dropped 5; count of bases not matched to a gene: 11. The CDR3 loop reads CSARARTQGPNNSPLHF. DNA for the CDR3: TGCAGTGCTAGAGCCCGAACACAGGGGCCAAATAATTCACCCCTCCACTTT.

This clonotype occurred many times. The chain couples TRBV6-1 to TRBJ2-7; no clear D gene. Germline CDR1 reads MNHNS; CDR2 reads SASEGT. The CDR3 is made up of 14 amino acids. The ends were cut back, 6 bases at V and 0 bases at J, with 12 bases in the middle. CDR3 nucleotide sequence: TGTGCCAGCAGCCCCAGTCCAAGCTCCTACGAGCAGTACTTC. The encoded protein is CASSPSPSSYEQYF.

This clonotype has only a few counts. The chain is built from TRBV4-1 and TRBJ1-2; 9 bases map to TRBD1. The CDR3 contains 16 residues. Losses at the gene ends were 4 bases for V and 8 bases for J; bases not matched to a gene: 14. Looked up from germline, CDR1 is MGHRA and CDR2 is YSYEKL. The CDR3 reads CASSRQYRDREGGYTF. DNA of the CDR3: TGCGCCAGCAGCCGTCAGTACCGGGACAGGGAGGGCGGCTACACCTTC.